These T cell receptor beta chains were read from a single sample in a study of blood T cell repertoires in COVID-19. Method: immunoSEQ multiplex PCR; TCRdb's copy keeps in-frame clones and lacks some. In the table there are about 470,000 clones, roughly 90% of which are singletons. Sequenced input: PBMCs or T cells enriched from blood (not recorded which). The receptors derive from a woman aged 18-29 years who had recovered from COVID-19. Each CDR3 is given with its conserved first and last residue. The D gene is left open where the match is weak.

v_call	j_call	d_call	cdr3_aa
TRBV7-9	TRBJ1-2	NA	CASSFTGQSNYGYTF
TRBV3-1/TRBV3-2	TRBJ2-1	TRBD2	CASSPSSGAYNEQFF
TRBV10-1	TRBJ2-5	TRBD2	CASSPTSGAGGTQYF
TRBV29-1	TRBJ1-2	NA	CSVDVKGVGYTF
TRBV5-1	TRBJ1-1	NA	CASSHMAGGTEAFF
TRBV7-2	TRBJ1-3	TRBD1	CASSKPGQGNTIYF
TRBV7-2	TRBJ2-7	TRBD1	CASRRQGRDEQYF
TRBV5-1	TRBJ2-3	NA	CASFNTDTQYF
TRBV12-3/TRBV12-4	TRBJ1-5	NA	CASSLAAGYPQHF
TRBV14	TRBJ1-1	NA	CASSLRLGTEAFF
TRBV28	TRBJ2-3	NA	CASTLGAVQRDTQYF
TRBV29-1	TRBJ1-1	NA	CSVEESPGTEAFF
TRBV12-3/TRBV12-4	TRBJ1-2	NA	CASTSGGLYGYTF
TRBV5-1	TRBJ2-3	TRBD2	CASSFSSGGQDTQYF
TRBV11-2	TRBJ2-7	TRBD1	CASKTTGTGLLEQYF
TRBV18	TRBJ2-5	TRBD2	CASSPSGLQETQYF
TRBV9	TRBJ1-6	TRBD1	CASSAGDRGSPLHF
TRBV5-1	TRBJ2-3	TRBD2	CASSLGSSGFTDTQYF
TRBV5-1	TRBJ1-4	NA	CASSLVPGTNEKLFF
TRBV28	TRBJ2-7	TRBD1	CASKRTGWHEQYF
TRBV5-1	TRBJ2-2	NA	CASSFGTGQIGELFF
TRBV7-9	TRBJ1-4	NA	CASSLASRGEKLFF
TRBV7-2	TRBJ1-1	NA	CASSSLGGGNTEAFF
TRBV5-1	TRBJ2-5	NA	CASSLGNQETQYF
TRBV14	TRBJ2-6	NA	CASSQQGGLAGANVLTF
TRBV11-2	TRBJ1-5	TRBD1	CASSFLGQGAVRSNQPQHF
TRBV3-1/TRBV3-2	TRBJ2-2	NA	CASSQTNTGELFF
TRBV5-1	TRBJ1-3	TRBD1	CASSLAQTGAGNTIYF
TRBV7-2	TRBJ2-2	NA	CASSPPEVVAGGELFF
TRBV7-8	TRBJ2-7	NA	CASSLGSYEQYF
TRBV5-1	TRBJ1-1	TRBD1	CASSSGQVNTEAFF
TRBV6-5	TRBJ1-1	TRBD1	CASSLPGTGSPEAFF
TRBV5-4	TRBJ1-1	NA	CASSVGGEANTEAFF
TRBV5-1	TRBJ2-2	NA	CASKGALGAGELFF
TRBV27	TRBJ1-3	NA	CASSLSGSGRPGNTIYF
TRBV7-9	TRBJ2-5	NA	CASSLGAEETQYF
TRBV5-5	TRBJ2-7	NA	CASRKQAGSDEQYF
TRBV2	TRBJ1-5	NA	CASSGSQGRSGPQHF
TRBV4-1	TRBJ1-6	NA	CASSQEQLSYNSPLHF
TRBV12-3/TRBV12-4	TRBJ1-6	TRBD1	CASTGQGNSPLHF
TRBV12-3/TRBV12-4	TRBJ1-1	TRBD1	CASRVQGDTEAFF
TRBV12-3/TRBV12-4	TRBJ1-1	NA	CASSQGQNTEAFF
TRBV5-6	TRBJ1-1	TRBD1	CASSFQGARNTEAFF
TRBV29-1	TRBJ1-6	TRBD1	CSVATGLGSPLHF